This TCR beta chain appears in the sequencing data of a study of radiotherapy plus CTLA-4 blockade in lung cancer. At the level of the study: Among all patients, 15% to 20% showed objective responses, while 30% to 35% had disease control. Study conclusions and caveats: Radiotherapy plus ipilimumab was followed by expansion in blood of tumor-derived TCR clones. Early blood T cell clone dynamics reportedly forecast response best, with interferon-beta.

Receiving focal radiation plus CTLA-4 blockade with ipilimumab were patients who had chemo-refractory metastatic non-small-cell lung cancer. CDR1 LNHNV and CDR2 YYDKDF come from the germline V gene (reference sequence). CDR3 length: 16 residues. V shed 5 bases and J shed 2 bases, with 16 bases lying between them. Some clones are missing from TCRdb's copy, which holds only in-frame ones; the method was immunoSEQ multiplex PCR. The profile shows 110,000 or so clones, about 83% of them singletons. This clone has just a few counts. The antigen is unknown. The origin of this receptor is a human donor with non-small cell lung cancer who had a partial response to radiotherapy plus ipilimumab. Sequencing used peripheral blood, obtained from a patient treated with radiotherapy plus ipilimumab. This chain uses TRBV15 with TRBJ1-3; no clear D gene. The CDR3 DNA follows: TGTGCCACCAGCGGTAGCCCCGAGATAGCTGGAAACACCATATATTTT. It codes for CATSGSPEIAGNTIYF.